A single sample is the source of the 21 T cell receptor beta chains below, sequenced in a study of T cell repertoires in cytomegalovirus infection. TCRdb re-analysed the reads in MiXCR, keeping a single row per CDR3 protein. The sample has more than 200,000 distinct CDR3 sequences, less than 9.5% seen once. The sample comprised PBMCs. These receptor sequences come from a human donor in good health (CMV status not recorded). Some clones in this sample may be carry-over from other donors' samples.

At least ten counts were recorded for this clonotype. V usage is TRBV7-2 and J usage is TRBJ1-4; no firm D call. Germline CDR1 reads SGHTA; CDR2 reads FQGNSA. Trimming cost V 0 bases and J 4 bases, with 6 bases left between them. This CDR3 is built from 14 residues. CDR3 coding DNA: TGTGCCAGCAGCTTAGCAGGGTTTAATGAAAAACTGTTTTTT. Its protein product is CASSLAGFNEKLFF.

This clonotype has ten or more counts. A junction boundary mismatches the germline segment, possibly from a read error. The gene calls are TRBV7-7 and TRBJ2-7, with 9 bases identical to TRBD2. Germline CDR1 and CDR2: SSHAT and FNYEAQ (reference sequence). The CDR3 runs 13 residues. CDR3 region: CASSLTSGHEQYF. CDR3 bases: TGTGCTAGCAGCCTTACTAGCGGGCACGAGCAGTACTTC.

This clonotype was seen at least ten times. V usage is TRBV12-3 or TRBV12-4 and J usage is TRBJ1-4; the D gene is possibly TRBD1 (6 bases). V was pared by 6 bases and J by 8 bases, with 10 bases between. This CDR3 is 12 amino acids long. The CDR3 sequence is CASREGEEKLFF. The DNA of the CDR3 is TGTGCCAGCAGAGAGGGGGAAGAAAAACTGTTTTTT.

The genes are TRBV27 and TRBJ2-3; perhaps TRBD2 as D (6 bases). Germline CDR1 MNHEY, CDR2 SMNVEV (reference sequence). This CDR3 spans 12 amino acids. Deletions cut 6 bases from V and 8 bases from J, with 12 bases between. Written as DNA, the CDR3 is TGTGCCAGCAGCAGCGGAGCGGGTACGCAGTATTTT. Translation gives CASSSGAGTQYF.

This clonotype was found many times. V usage is TRBV7-2 and J usage is TRBJ1-3; unclear D gene. CDR3 length equals 14 residues. V lost 5 bases and J 0 bases, leaving 8 bases between the germline ends. CDR1 is SGHTA, CDR2 FQGNSA, per germline. Written as DNA, the CDR3 is TGTGCCAGCAGCGCCCTGGTCTCTGGAAACACCATATATTTT. Translating it yields CASSALVSGNTIYF.

This clonotype showed up many times. The CDR3 bases are TGTGCCAGCAGCTTAGATCCTAGCGGGGGGTTCTATTTT. Translated, it gives CASSLDPSGGFYF. The genes are TRBV7-2 and TRBJ2-3, with 11 bases identical to TRBD2. This CDR3 is built from 13 residues. Germline V gene sequence: CDR1 SGHTA, CDR2 FQGNSA. V dropped 1 base and J dropped 15; count of bases not matched to a gene: 6.

This chain uses TRBV7-2 with TRBJ2-5; D unclear. Germline lookup yields CDR1 SGHTA and CDR2 FQGNSA. The V end lost 6 bases, the J end lost 3 bases, and 8 bases lay between the germline ends. The CDR3 is 12 amino acids. CDR3 sequence reads: CASSLMEETQYF. Here the CDR3 DNA reads TGTGCCAGCAGTCTAATGGAAGAGACCCAGTACTTC.

This clonotype was observed a handful of times. The chain links TRBV28 to TRBJ1-1; TRBD1 might be the D (6 bases). CDR1 and CDR2 from the germline V gene are MDHEN and SYDVKM. V lost 5 bases, J lost 6 bases, and 25 bases lay in between. The CDR3 extends over 17 amino acids. The CDR3 bases are TGTGCCAGCAGTCGCCTAAAAGGGGGGGACACTACCCCTGAAGCTTTCTTT. Its translation is CASSRLKGGDTTPEAFF.

The sample holds many counts of this clonotype. This chain joins TRBV7-2 and TRBJ2-6, with a tentative D call TRBD1 (6 bases). The CDR3 has 17 residues. Germline V lookup: CDR1 SGHTA, CDR2 FQGNSA. The ends were cut back, 5 bases at V and 0 bases at J, with 14 bases in the middle. The CDR3 protein is CASSPKTGPSGANVLTF. CDR3 DNA sequence: TGTGCCAGCAGCCCCAAGACAGGACCCTCTGGGGCCAACGTCCTGACTTTC.

This clonotype was counted at least ten times. V and J are TRBV5-1 and TRBJ2-7; D could derive from TRBD1 or TRBD2 (5 bases each). Germline assignment: CDR1 SGHRS and CDR2 YFSETQ. This CDR3 is built from 13 residues. Trimming removed 2 bases from V and 3 bases from J, with 9 bases in between. The DNA of the CDR3 is TGCGCCAGCAGCTTTTTGAGGGGCTACGAGCAGTACTTC. Its translation is CASSFLRGYEQYF.

This clonotype was counted between two and nine times. The chain joins TRBV6-5 to TRBJ2-3; TRBD1 matches at 9 bases. CDR1 is MNHEY, CDR2 SVGAGI, per germline. The CDR3 sequence is 18 residues long. The V segment lost 2 bases and the J segment 2 bases; nucleotides outside the gene matches: 11. CDR3 bases: TGTGCCAGCAGTTACACGGTCCCGGGACAGGGACCCACAGATACGCAGTATTTT. Translated, it gives CASSYTVPGQGPTDTQYF.

This clonotype has ten or more counts. The chain joins TRBV7-9 to TRBJ2-1; 10 nucleotides agree with TRBD2. Unmatched junction bases numbered 10, after V lost 5 bases and J lost 6 bases. From germline, CDR1 is SEHNR and CDR2 FQNEAQ (reference sequence). This CDR3 is 16 amino acids long. The CDR3 sequence is CASSALAGEFPNEQFF. In DNA, the CDR3 is TGTGCCAGCAGCGCCCTAGCGGGAGAATTCCCCAATGAGCAGTTCTTC. The whole variable domain, remainder taken from reference TRBV7-9 and TRBJ2-1, is DTGVSQNPRHKITKRGQNVTFRCDPISEHNRLYWYRQTLGQGPEFLTYFQNEAQLEKSRLLSDRFSAERPKGSFSTLEIQRTEQGDSAMYLCASSALAGEFPNEQFFGPGTRLTVL.

The gene calls are TRBV28 and TRBJ2-5; TRBD2 aligns across 8 bases. The CDR3 runs 16 residues. V gave up 3 bases and J gave up 0 bases; unmatched junction bases: 6. From germline, CDR1 is MDHEN and CDR2 SYDVKM. In nucleotides, the CDR3 is TGTGCCAGCAGTTTTTTAACGGGGGGGTACCAAGAGACCCAGTACTTC. Amino acids: CASSFLTGGYQETQYF. The whole variable domain, filled in from reference TRBV28 and TRBJ2-5, reads DVKVTQSSRYLVKRTGEKVFLECVQDMDHENMFWYRQDPGLGLRLIYFSYDVKMKEKGDIPEGYSVSREKKERFSLILESASTNQTSMYLCASSFLTGGYQETQYFGPGTRLLVL.

The chain combines TRBV7-4 with TRBJ1-4; D unresolved. The germline V and J ends were trimmed by 1 base and 0 bases, with 9 bases remaining between them. The germline CDR1 and CDR2 sequences are SGHVT and SQSDAQ. The CDR3 runs 16 residues. The CDR3 coding sequence is TGTGCCAGCAGCTTAGTAGGGAGCGCAACTAATGAAAAACTGTTTTTT. Protein product: CASSLVGSATNEKLFF.

Ten or more counts support this clonotype. V is TRBV7-8 and J is TRBJ2-3; D possibly corresponds to TRBD1 (5 bases). Trimming pared 4 bases from V and 0 bases from J, leaving 11 bases between. The CDR3 has 15 residues. Looked up from germline, CDR1 is SGHVS and CDR2 is FQNEAQ. The CDR3 nucleotides are TGTGCCAGCAGCTCCCGGACACTCAGCACAGATACGCAGTATTTT. Amino acid sequence: CASSSRTLSTDTQYF.

The rearrangement uses TRBV18 and TRBJ1-2; 8 bases fit TRBD1. Germline loops: CDR1 KGHSH, CDR2 LQKENI. V shed 6 bases, J shed 3 bases, and the junction held 6 bases outside the gene matches. This CDR3 contains 14 residues. CDR3 amino acids: CASSLTDRDYGYTF. The CDR3 nucleotides are TGTGCCAGCTCTCTCACGGACAGGGACTATGGCTACACCTTC. Combining the CDR3 with reference TRBV18 and TRBJ1-2 gives the whole variable domain NAGVMQNPRHLVRRRGQEARLRCSPMKGHSHVYWYRQLPEEGLKFMVYLQKENIIDESGMPKERFSAEFPKEGPSILRIQQVVRGDSAAYFCASSLTDRDYGYTFGSGTRLTVV.

This clonotype was counted a few times. The genes are TRBV30 and TRBJ1-2; TRBD1 is a possible D gene (5 bases). There are 13 residues in the CDR3. V was shortened by 0 bases and J by 7 bases, with 12 bases between the two germline ends. Germline V gene data show CDR1 as GTSNPN and CDR2 as SVGIG (reference sequence). In DNA, the CDR3 is TGTGCCTGGAGTGTGGGACCTGTTGCTGGCTACACCTTC. The encoded protein is CAWSVGPVAGYTF.

The V call is TRBV20-1, the J call TRBJ1-5; TRBD1 agrees at 7 bases. Germline V gives CDR1 DFQATT, CDR2 SNEGSKA (reference sequence). V was pared by 0 bases and J by 4 bases, with 9 bases of the junction left unmatched. The CDR3 has 16 residues. The chain's CDR3 is CSARDPPGGSNQPQHF. In nucleotides, the CDR3 is TGCAGTGCTAGAGATCCCCCAGGGGGTTCAAATCAGCCCCAGCATTTT.

This clonotype was seen only a few times. This chain joins TRBV7-2 and TRBJ2-7; D gene uncertain. The CDR3 totals 12 residues. Germline loops: CDR1 SGHTA, CDR2 FQGNSA. V gave up 5 bases and J gave up 7 bases, with 12 bases separating them. In DNA, the CDR3 is TGTGCCAGCAGCGGATCGACGGTAGAGCAGTACTTC. Translated: CASSGSTVEQYF.

This clonotype has just a few counts. The rearrangement joins TRBV12-3 or TRBV12-4 to TRBJ1-6, with a tentative D call TRBD1 (6 bases). The CDR3 loop spans 13 amino acids. Trimming pared 3 bases from V and 9 bases from J, leaving 9 bases between. CDR3 sequence (DNA): TGTGCCAGCAGTTTGATGGGGGCTTCACCCCTCCACTTT. Translating gives CASSLMGASPLHF.

This clonotype was counted many times. The genes are TRBV7-3 and TRBJ2-7; 15 nucleotides match TRBD2. After removal of 2 bases from V and 5 bases from J, the junction contained 13 bases not matched to a gene. Germline CDR1 reads SGHTA; CDR2 reads FQGTGA. The CDR3 loop spans 19 amino acids. CDR3 residues: CASSLEPGLAGGPPDEQYF. CDR3 DNA: TGTGCCAGCAGCTTAGAGCCGGGACTAGCGGGGGGCCCGCCGGACGAGCAGTACTTC.